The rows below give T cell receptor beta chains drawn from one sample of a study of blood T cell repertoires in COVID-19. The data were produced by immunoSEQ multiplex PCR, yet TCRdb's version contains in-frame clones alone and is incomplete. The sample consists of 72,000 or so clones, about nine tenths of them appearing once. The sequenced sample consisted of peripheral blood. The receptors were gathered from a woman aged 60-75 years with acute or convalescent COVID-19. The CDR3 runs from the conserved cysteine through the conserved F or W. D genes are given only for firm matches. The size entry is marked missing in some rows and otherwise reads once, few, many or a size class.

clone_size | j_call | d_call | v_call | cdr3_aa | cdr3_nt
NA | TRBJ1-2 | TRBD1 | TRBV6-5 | CATTPGGNYGYTF | TGTGCCACCACTCCAGGGGGGAACTATGGCTACACCTTC
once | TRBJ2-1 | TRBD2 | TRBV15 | CATSSGGAREQFF | TGTGCCACCAGTAGCGGGGGGGCCAGAGAGCAGTTCTTC
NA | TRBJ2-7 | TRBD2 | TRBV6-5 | CASSLGLGYEQYF | TGTGCCAGCAGTTTGGGACTAGGCTACGAGCAGTACTTC
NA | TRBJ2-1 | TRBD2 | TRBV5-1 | CASSLLATEQFF | TGCGCCAGCAGCTTACTAGCGACTGAGCAGTTCTTC
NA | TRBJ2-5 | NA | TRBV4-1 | CASSQAEQGLETQYF | TGCGCCAGCAGCCAAGCTGAACAGGGTCTAGAGACCCAGTACTTC
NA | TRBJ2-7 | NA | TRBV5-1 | CASSRQGGASGYEQYF | TGCGCCAGCAGCCGCCAGGGGGGCGCCTCTGGCTACGAGCAGTACTTC
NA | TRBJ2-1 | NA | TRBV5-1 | CASSLAGVEQFF | TGCGCCAGCAGCTTGGCCGGGGTTGAGCAGTTCTTC
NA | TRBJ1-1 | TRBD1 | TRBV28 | CASSLGGTGGNTEAFF | TGTGCCAGCAGTTTAGGGGGGACAGGGGGCAACACTGAAGCTTTCTTT
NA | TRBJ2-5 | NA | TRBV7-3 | CASSFSVQETQYF | TGTGCCAGCAGCTTCTCTGTACAAGAGACCCAGTACTTC
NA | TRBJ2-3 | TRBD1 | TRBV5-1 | CASSLTRGQADTQYF | TGCGCCAGCAGCTTAACCAGGGGACAGGCAGATACGCAGTATTTT
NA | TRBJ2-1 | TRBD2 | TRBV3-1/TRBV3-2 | CASSQEYGGAVNEQFF | TGTGCCAGCAGCCAAGAATACGGGGGGGCAGTGAATGAGCAGTTCTTC
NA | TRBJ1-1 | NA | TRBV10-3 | CAISESNRNTEAFF | TGTGCCATCAGTGAAAGTAACAGGAACACTGAAGCTTTCTTT
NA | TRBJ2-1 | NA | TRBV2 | CASTRSQQGGIGEQFF | TGTGCCAGCACCCGAAGCCAGCAGGGTGGTATCGGTGAGCAGTTCTTC
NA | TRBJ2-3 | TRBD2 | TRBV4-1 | CASSQAGTSFPIGTQYF | TGCGCCAGCAGCCAAGCCGGGACTAGTTTTCCAATTGGTACGCAGTATTTT
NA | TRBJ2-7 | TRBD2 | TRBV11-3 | CASSPRGVPYEQYF | TGTGCCAGCAGCCCCCGGGGGGTGCCCTACGAGCAGTACTTC
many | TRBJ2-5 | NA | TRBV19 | CASSRESQGETQYF | TGTGCCAGTAGTCGGGAGTCTCAGGGAGAGACCCAGTACTTC
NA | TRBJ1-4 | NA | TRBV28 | CASSNPRAGANEKLFF | TGTGCCAGCAGTAATCCCAGGGCAGGGGCTAATGAAAAACTGTTTTTT